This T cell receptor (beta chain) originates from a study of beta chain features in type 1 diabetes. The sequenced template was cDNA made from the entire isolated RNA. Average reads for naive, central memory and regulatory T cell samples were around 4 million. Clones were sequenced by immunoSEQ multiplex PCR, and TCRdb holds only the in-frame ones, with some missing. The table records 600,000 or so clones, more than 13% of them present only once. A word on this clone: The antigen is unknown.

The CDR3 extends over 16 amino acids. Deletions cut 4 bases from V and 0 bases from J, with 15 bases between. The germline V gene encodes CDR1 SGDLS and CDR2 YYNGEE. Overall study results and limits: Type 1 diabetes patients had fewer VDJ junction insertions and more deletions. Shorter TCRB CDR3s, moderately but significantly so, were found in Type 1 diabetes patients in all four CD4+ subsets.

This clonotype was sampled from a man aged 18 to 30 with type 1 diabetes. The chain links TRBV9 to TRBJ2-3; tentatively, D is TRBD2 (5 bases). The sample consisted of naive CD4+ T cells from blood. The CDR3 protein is CASSSPRGASTDTQYF. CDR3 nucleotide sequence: TGTGCCAGCAGCTCACCACGGGGAGCTAGCACAGATACGCAGTATTTT.